Shown below are 26 T cell receptor beta chains from a single sample sequenced in a study of T cells in Graves' hyperthyroidism and ophthalmopathy. RNA transcripts gave rise to amplified TCR beta CDR3 regions. Carried out on the TCR CDR3, a first-round RT-PCR used the HTBI primer set. MiXCR, run by TCRdb on the multiplex PCR reads, gives a single entry per CDR3 protein. The sample holds more than 350,000 distinct CDR3 sequences, 13% to 15% seen once. The sample was blood. Receptors originate from a woman aged 60-75 years with Graves' ophthalmopathy.

The V and J genes are TRBV7-9 and TRBJ1-4; TRBD1 is a possible D gene (6 bases). This CDR3 contains 13 residues. Germline lookup yields CDR1 SEHNR and CDR2 FQNEAQ (reference sequence). Trimming shortened V by 11 bases and J by 8 bases, and 18 bases separated the two germline ends. The CDR3 region is CAGRDTLEEKLFF. CDR3 in DNA: TGTGCCGGGCGGGACACACTGGAGGAAAAACTGTTTTTT.

This clonotype was found many times. CDR3 protein: CSARNLNSVFYEQYF. CDR3 nucleotide sequence: TGCAGTGCTAGGAACCTAAACTCCGTCTTCTACGAGCAGTACTTC. This chain joins TRBV20-1 and TRBJ2-7; D is uncertain. This CDR3 contains 15 residues. Germline V gives CDR1 DFQATT, CDR2 SNEGSKA (reference sequence). V was pared by 3 bases and J by 3 bases, with 18 bases between.

This clonotype was detected ten times or more. J is TRBJ1-5 and V is TRBV6-1, with D perhaps matching TRBD1 (5 bases). V lost 6 bases, J lost 6 bases, and 21 bases lay in between. The CDR3 covers 16 residues. Germline V gene data show CDR1 as MNHNS and CDR2 as SASEGT. The CDR3 nucleotides are TGTGCCAGCAGCCAACAGGCGGACTCCGAGGGTCAGCCCCAGCATTTT. Translation: CASSQQADSEGQPQHF.

The chain carries TRBV6-4 and TRBJ2-1; 8 nucleotides line up with TRBD1. The CDR3 is 14 amino acids. In germline, CDR1 is MRHNA, CDR2 SNTAGT. V shed 6 bases, J shed 8 bases, and the junction held 9 bases outside the gene matches. Here the CDR3 reads CASRQQGDIDEQFF. As DNA, the CDR3 is TGTGCCAGCAGGCAACAGGGGGACATAGATGAGCAGTTCTTC.

The chain uses TRBV5-1 and TRBJ1-1; 9 bases match TRBD1. Germline V gene data show CDR1 as SGHRS and CDR2 as YFSETQ. V was pared by 2 bases and J by 5 bases, with 7 bases of the junction left unmatched. The CDR3 is 15 amino acids. In DNA, the CDR3 is TGCGCCAGCAGCTTACAGGGGGCGCGGGAAACTGAAGCTTTCTTT. Its translation: CASSLQGARETEAFF.

This clonotype was observed at least ten times. This chain joins TRBV5-8 and TRBJ1-2, with 8 positions matching TRBD1. V shed 4 bases and J 2 bases; nucleotides not matched to a gene: 4. The germline V gene has CDR1 SGHTS and CDR2 YDEGEE. The CDR3 sequence is 14 residues long. CDR3 sequence reads: CASSARQGNYGYTF. CDR3 coding DNA: TGTGCCAGCAGCGCAAGACAGGGGAACTATGGCTACACCTTC. Based on the CDR3 plus reference TRBV5-8 and TRBJ1-2, the full variable domain is EAGVTQSPTHLIKTRGQQATLRCSPISGHTSVYWYQQALGLGLQFLLWYDEGEERNRGNFPPRFSGRQFPNYSSELNVNALELEDSALYLCASSARQGNYGYTFGSGTRLTVV.

This clonotype was seen ten or more times. The V gene is TRBV11-2, the J gene TRBJ2-2; tentative D call: TRBD2 (5 bases). The CDR3 extends over 16 amino acids. V was pared by 4 bases and J by 1 base, with 13 bases between. Germline-derived CDR1 and CDR2 are SGHAT and FQNNGV. In nucleotides, the CDR3 is TGTGCCAGCAGCTCCGTCGGACGGGGGAACACCGGGGAGCTGTTTTTT. Translating gives CASSSVGRGNTGELFF.

This clonotype has a single count. This could be a read error, since a much larger clone is one nucleotide away. The chain carries TRBV2 and TRBJ2-6, with D possibly called TRBD1 or TRBD2 (5 bases each). The CDR3 spans 20 residues. CDR1 is SNHLY and CDR2 is FYNNEI in the germline V gene. Trimming removed 3 bases at V and 2 bases at J, with 23 bases between. DNA for the CDR3: TGTGCCAGCAGTGAGACGGGGCCAGGTTTTTCAGTCCCTGGGGCCAACGTCCTGACTTTC. Translating gives CASSETGPGFSVPGANVLTF. Complete variable domain (other parts from reference TRBV2 and TRBJ2-6): EPEVTQTPSHQVTQMGQEVILRCVPISNHLYFYWYRQILGQKVEFLVSFYNNEISEKSEIFDDQFSVERPDGSNFTLKIRSTKLEDSAMYFCASSETGPGFSVPGANVLTFGAGSRLTVL.

The table lists this clonotype with many counts. The chain joins TRBV28 to TRBJ2-2, with 9 nucleotides matching TRBD2. Germline loops: CDR1 MDHEN, CDR2 SYDVKM. This CDR3 has 15 amino acids. V shed 7 bases and J 6 bases; nucleotides not matched to a gene: 9. CDR3 bases: TGTGCCAGCACCCGAAGACTAGCGGCCCCCGGGGAGCTGTTTTTT. This encodes CASTRRLAAPGELFF.

This clonotype was counted between two and nine times. This chain connects TRBV10-1 to TRBJ2-2; 8 bases match TRBD1. The germline V gene encodes CDR1 WNHNN and CDR2 SYGVQD (reference sequence). J gave up 6 bases and V 2 bases, and 8 bases lay outside the gene matches. The CDR3 has 16 amino acids. CDR3 sequence reads: CASSESPGGAAGELFF. For the CDR3, the DNA is TGCGCCAGCAGTGAGAGTCCAGGGGGCGCCGCCGGGGAGCTGTTTTTT.

This clonotype has more than one count but fewer than ten. This chain connects TRBV27 to TRBJ2-5; tentative D call: TRBD1 (6 bases). V was clipped by 5 bases and J by 5 bases, with 15 bases between them. This CDR3 comprises 14 residues. From germline, CDR1 is MNHEY and CDR2 SMNVEV (reference sequence). The CDR3 protein is CASSPTTGTETQYF. CDR3 DNA sequence: TGTGCCAGCAGTCCTACAACAGGGACGGAGACCCAGTACTTC.

This clonotype was counted only a few times. This rearrangement joins TRBV20-1 to TRBJ2-1, with 8 nucleotides matching TRBD2. CDR3 size: 14 residues. The ends lost 2 bases at V and 4 bases at J; junction bases unmatched: 4. Looked up from germline, CDR1 is DFQATT and CDR2 is SNEGSKA (reference sequence). CDR3 sequence (DNA): TGCAGTGCTAGACCACTAGCGGTATACAATGAGCAGTTCTTC. Amino acid sequence: CSARPLAVYNEQFF.

This clonotype was seen at least ten times. The chain is built from TRBV20-1 and TRBJ2-7; maybe TRBD2 (6 bases). The CDR3 covers 13 residues. Germline-derived CDR1 and CDR2 are DFQATT and SNEGSKA (reference sequence). V lost 3 bases to trimming and J lost 4 bases, with 13 bases between them. The CDR3 DNA reads as TGCAGTGCTAGCCCTGCGGGGAGGTACGAGCAGTACTTC. Its protein product is CSASPAGRYEQYF.

This clonotype was seen more than once but under ten times. The chain links TRBV24-1 to TRBJ2-3; 9 bases agree with TRBD1. Germline V lookup: CDR1 KGHDR, CDR2 SFDVKD. With 4 bases clipped from V and 3 bases from J, the junction kept 4 bases outside the gene matches. The CDR3 runs to 15 residues. The CDR3 DNA reads TGTGCCACCAGTGACCGGGGACAGGGAACAGATACGCAGTATTTT. Translating it yields CATSDRGQGTDTQYF.

The V gene is TRBV2, the J gene TRBJ2-1, with TRBD2 identical over 7 bases. Germline V CDR1 and CDR2: SNHLY, FYNNEI. The V and J ends lost 6 bases and 6 bases, in that order; junction bases with no gene match: 11. CDR3 length equals 15 residues. CDR3 region: CASSVVGGLGNEQFF. CDR3 DNA: TGTGCCAGCAGCGTCGTGGGGGGGTTGGGCAATGAGCAGTTCTTC.

This clonotype was observed many times. The rearrangement joins TRBV18 to TRBJ2-2; D gene unclear. CDR1 and CDR2 from the germline V gene are KGHSH and LQKENI. With 6 bases removed from V and 7 bases from J, the gap between germline ends came to 9 bases. The CDR3 has 12 amino acids. CDR3: CASSPPDGELFF. In DNA, the CDR3 is TGTGCCAGCTCGCCTCCCGACGGGGAGCTGTTTTTT.

Many counts were recorded for this clonotype. The chain combines TRBV6-1 with TRBJ2-7; 8 nucleotides align to TRBD1. The germline V gene has CDR1 MNHNS and CDR2 SASEGT. The V and J ends lost 6 bases and 7 bases, in that order; junction bases with no gene match: 11. The CDR3 totals 14 residues. Here the CDR3 DNA reads TGTGCCAGCAGCGCGGGGACAGGCGGGCGGGAGCAGTACTTC. This gives the protein CASSAGTGGREQYF.

The gene calls are TRBV18 and TRBJ2-7, with D unclear. Trimming removed 8 bases from V and 0 bases from J, with 14 bases in between. This CDR3 has 14 residues. CDR1 is KGHSH and CDR2 is LQKENI in the germline V gene. CDR3 amino acids: CASALASGSYEQYF. CDR3 bases: TGTGCCAGCGCCCTGGCCTCGGGCTCCTACGAGCAGTACTTC.

At least ten counts were recorded for this clonotype. V is TRBV30 and J is TRBJ2-7; 9 nucleotides align to TRBD2. With 0 bases clipped from V and 2 bases from J, the junction kept 5 bases outside the gene matches. The CDR3 covers 15 residues. Looked up from germline, CDR1 is GTSNPN and CDR2 is SVGIG (reference sequence). The CDR3 protein is CAWSVHAGGAYEQYF. CDR3 in DNA: TGTGCCTGGAGTGTTCATGCGGGAGGGGCCTACGAGCAGTACTTC.

The sample holds a few counts of this clonotype. The chain has TRBV7-3 and TRBJ2-7; D perhaps matches TRBD1 (7 bases). There are 15 residues in the CDR3. CDR1 is SGHTA, CDR2 FQGTGA, per germline. V lost 3 bases and J lost 5, with 17 bases in between. This chain's CDR3 is CASSLTLRGEDEQYF. The CDR3 coding sequence is TGTGCCAGCAGCTTGACACTCAGGGGGGAGGACGAGCAGTACTTC.

Points on this clonotype: A read error is possible here, since a much larger clone lies one base away. This chain connects TRBV19 to TRBJ2-1; 9 bases are shared with TRBD1. This CDR3 has 15 amino acids. The junction had 11 bases not matched to a gene; V was cut back by 6 bases and J by 8 bases. Germline V CDR1 and CDR2: LNHDA, SQIVND (reference sequence). CDR3 DNA: TGTGCCAGTAGGATTCCGGGACAGGGCCTTGATGAGCAGTTCTTC. It is translated as CASRIPGQGLDEQFF.

This clonotype was seen repeatedly, ten times or more. V is TRBV2 and J is TRBJ2-6; D is possibly TRBD1 (5 bases). Per germline, CDR1 SNHLY and CDR2 FYNNEI. Trimming shortened V by 1 base and J by 3 bases, and 7 bases separated the two germline ends. The CDR3 has 15 amino acids. This chain's CDR3 is CASSEEGIGANVLTF. The CDR3 coding sequence is TGTGCCAGCAGTGAAGAGGGGATTGGGGCCAACGTCCTGACTTTC.

There are a few counts of this clonotype. The gene calls are TRBV5-4 and TRBJ2-2, with TRBD2 matching over 7 bases. CDR1 and CDR2 from the germline V gene are SGHNT and YYREEE (reference sequence). The CDR3 is 16 amino acids. J gave up 7 bases and V 4 bases, and 13 bases lay outside the gene matches. CDR3 DNA sequence: TGTGCCAGCAGCCCCCAACCCGATGGGGGGGGCGGGGAGCTGTTTTTT. Protein: CASSPQPDGGGGELFF. The full variable domain, with the rest looked up from reference TRBV5-4 and TRBJ2-2, is ETGVTQSPTHLIKTRGQQVTLRCSSQSGHNTVSWYQQALGQGPQFIFQYYREEENGRGNFPPRFSGLQFPNYSSELNVNALELDDSALYLCASSPQPDGGGGELFFGEGSRLTVL.

This clonotype was seen repeatedly, ten times or more. The chain combines TRBV28 with TRBJ2-6; D possibly corresponds to TRBD1 (5 bases). Trimming cost V 3 bases and J 2 bases, with 11 bases left between them. This CDR3 is built from 16 residues. Per the germline V gene, CDR1 is MDHEN and CDR2 is SYDVKM. CDR3 amino acids: CASSFPPGTGANVLTF. The CDR3 DNA reads as TGTGCCAGCAGTTTCCCACCAGGGACTGGGGCCAACGTCCTGACTTTC. The variable domain in full, with the rest retrieved from reference TRBV28 and TRBJ2-6, is DVKVTQSSRYLVKRTGEKVFLECVQDMDHENMFWYRQDPGLGLRLIYFSYDVKMKEKGDIPEGYSVSREKKERFSLILESASTNQTSMYLCASSFPPGTGANVLTFGAGSRLTVL.

This clonotype was detected only a few times. J is TRBJ1-5 and V is TRBV2; no reliable D call. The germline V gene encodes CDR1 SNHLY and CDR2 FYNNEI. V lost 7 bases, J lost 0 bases, and 7 bases lay in between. The CDR3 consists of 13 residues. The CDR3 sequence: CASTGNSNQPQHF. The CDR3 nucleotides are TGTGCCAGCACCGGAAATAGCAATCAGCCCCAGCATTTT. Supplemented by reference TRBV2 and TRBJ1-5, the full variable domain reads EPEVTQTPSHQVTQMGQEVILRCVPISNHLYFYWYRQILGQKVEFLVSFYNNEISEKSEIFDDQFSVERPDGSNFTLKIRSTKLEDSAMYFCASTGNSNQPQHFGDGTRLSIL.

This clonotype showed up many times. This rearrangement joins TRBV5-1 to TRBJ1-2, with 7 bases fitting TRBD1. Unmatched junction bases numbered 7, after V lost 3 bases and J lost 8 bases. The CDR3 consists of 13 residues. The germline gives CDR1 SGHRS, CDR2 YFSETQ. The CDR3 is CASSSGQPEGYTF. In DNA, the CDR3 is TGCGCCAGCAGCTCGGGACAGCCAGAGGGCTACACCTTC.